What follows are 2 T cell receptor beta chains derived from one specimen sequenced in a study of blood T cell repertoires in COVID-19. TCRdb's table, derived via immunoSEQ multiplex PCR, lists solely in-frame clones and lacks some. This sample has over 75,000 clones, with around 76% found just once. Material for sequencing was peripheral blood. The receptors were gathered from a human donor in a cohort sampled during active COVID-19.

The chain recombines TRBV3-1 (or the pseudogene TRBV3-2) with TRBJ2-1; 9 positions match TRBD1. CDR1 is LGHDT and CDR2 is YNNKEL in the germline V gene (reference sequence). The CDR3 loop spans 15 amino acids. J gave up 5 bases and V 4 bases, and 6 bases lay outside the gene matches. Written as DNA, the CDR3 is TGTGCCAGCAGCCCCTGGACAGGGGCTAACAATGAGCAGTTCTTC. This encodes CASSPWTGANNEQFF.

The J gene is TRBJ1-2, the V gene TRBV4-3; D perhaps matches TRBD1 (5 bases). The CDR3 loop spans 16 amino acids. Germline V lookup: CDR1 LGHNA, CDR2 YSLEER. Trimming cost V 6 bases and J 4 bases, with 21 bases left between them. CDR3 DNA sequence: TGCGCCAGCAGTCCGGGTCGGCAGGGCGGCCTCTATGGCTACACCTTC. Translating gives CASSPGRQGGLYGYTF.